This TCR beta chain appears in the sequencing data of a study of T cells expressing NK-cell markers. Looked up from germline, CDR1 is MNHEY and CDR2 is SVGAGI. CDR3 size: 15 residues. On this clonotype itself: Its antigen is undetermined.

Study-level points and caveats: Expanded NKG2C+ T cell clones had unclear HCMV specificity. The CD3+CD56-NKG2C+ fraction of several donors was also led by these clonotypes.

Template switching by 5'RACE with UMIs generated the TCR beta cDNA. TCRdb reworked the 5' RACE reads into one entry per CDR3 protein, no DNA. This sample contains roughly 180,000 distinct CDR3 sequences. Sequencing was done on a sample of blood T cells: a sorted CD56 or NKG2C T cell subset, CD4+ or CD8+ T cells, or bulk PBMC T cells (not recorded which). This receptor was taken from a woman between 18 and 69 years old in good health. J is TRBJ2-7 and V is TRBV6-5; TCRdb gives TRBD1 as the D gene, but with no DNA this cannot be confirmed. CDR3 residues: CASSYSTGLVSEQYF.